The 9 T cell receptor beta chains below all came from one sample that was sequenced in a study of regulatory T cells in long-lasting Graves disease. Documented time point: persistent/refractory GD, antithyroid drugs over 5 years with positive TRAb. Extracted RNA from PBMCs served as the source of the TCR library. Researchers made TCR beta libraries by using iRepertoire HTBI primers and running Arm-PCR on CDR3 regions. Each CDR3 protein gets one entry after TCRdb re-called the multiplex PCR reads with MiXCR. The sample carries hundreds of thousands of distinct CDR3 sequences, approximately 23% recorded once. The source was peripheral blood mononuclear cells (PBMCs), collected when the disease was refractory, from a patient treated with antithyroid drugs. These receptors were collected from a female donor with Graves disease.

This clonotype was seen ten or more times. This chain links TRBV6-1 with TRBJ1-4, with TRBD1 matching over 9 bases. The germline V gene has CDR1 MNHNS and CDR2 SASEGT. The CDR3 covers 14 residues. After removal of 6 bases from V and 8 bases from J, the junction contained 7 bases not matched to a gene. The DNA for the CDR3 is TGTGCCAGCAGCGATGACAGGGGGGGCGAAAAACTGTTTTTT. It specifies CASSDDRGGEKLFF.

This clonotype was detected a few times. CDR3 bases: TGCAGTGCTAGTGTCCTTCGGGGGGGCTTAAGAGAGACCCAGTACTTC. The encoded protein is CSASVLRGGLRETQYF. V and J are TRBV20-1 and TRBJ2-5, with 8 bases that match TRBD2. The CDR3 is 16 amino acids. V was clipped by 3 bases and J by 4 bases; unmatched bases: 13. Germline V gene sequence: CDR1 DFQATT, CDR2 SNEGSKA (reference sequence).

This clonotype was seen at least ten times. The V gene is TRBV28, the J gene TRBJ1-2; D perhaps matches TRBD1 (6 bases). Germline values: CDR1 MDHEN, CDR2 SYDVKM. This CDR3 contains 16 residues. Trimming stripped 4 bases from V and 0 bases from J, with 15 bases between. The CDR3, as DNA: TGTGCCAGCAGTTCCGGACAGACTCCTTCTAACTATGGCTACACCTTC. Translating gives CASSSGQTPSNYGYTF.

The chain is built from TRBV19 and TRBJ1-4; perhaps TRBD1 as D (6 bases). This CDR3 comprises 15 residues. The ends were cut back, 6 bases at V and 5 bases at J, with 16 bases in the middle. Germline loops: CDR1 LNHDA, CDR2 SQIVND (reference sequence). DNA for the CDR3: TGTGCCAGTAGGCCGAATGGGGGCACGAATGAAAAACTGTTTTTT. Encoded protein: CASRPNGGTNEKLFF.

The chain recombines TRBV9 with TRBJ2-7; 11 bases are shared with TRBD2. In germline, CDR1 is SGDLS, CDR2 YYNGEE. V lost 0 bases to trimming and J lost 0 bases; unmatched junction nucleotides: 2. The CDR3 has 16 residues. CDR3 amino acids: CASSVGLAGGSYEQYF. The CDR3 DNA reads TGTGCCAGCAGCGTAGGTCTAGCGGGGGGCTCCTACGAGCAGTACTTC.

V gene TRBV10-3 combines with J gene TRBJ2-6; D gene ambiguous. Germline V gene data show CDR1 as ENHRY and CDR2 as SYGVKD. Deletions cut 3 bases from V and 0 bases from J, with 6 bases between. This CDR3 comprises 15 residues. The CDR3 region is CAISEESSGANVLTF. CDR3 nucleotides: TGTGCCATCAGTGAAGAGAGCTCTGGGGCCAACGTCCTGACTTTC.

Comments on this clonotype: Only one base separates this from a far larger clonotype, so it likely reflects a read error. The chain joins TRBV2 to TRBJ2-5; 10 positions agree with TRBD2. Per germline, CDR1 SNHLY and CDR2 FYNNEI. This CDR3 region has 15 residues. CDR3 amino acids: CASSQRLAGAVTQHF. In DNA form, the CDR3 reads TGTGCCAGCTCTCAACGGCTAGCGGGGGCCGTGACCCAGCACTTC.

This clonotype was seen only a few times. The chain carries TRBV7-6 and TRBJ2-5; D is perhaps TRBD2 (6 bases). V was shortened by 5 bases and J by 1 base, with 17 bases between the two germline ends. The CDR3 contains 16 residues. Germline V lookup: CDR1 SGHVS, CDR2 FNYEAQ. The CDR3 nucleotides read TGTGCCAGCAGCGCCTTCACCGGGAGCATCCAAGAGACCCAGTACTTC. The encoded protein is CASSAFTGSIQETQYF.

V usage is TRBV6-1 and J usage is TRBJ2-7, with 7 bases matching TRBD2. V shed 6 bases, J shed 3 bases, and the junction held 11 bases outside the gene matches. CDR3 size: 15 residues. In germline, CDR1 is MNHNS, CDR2 SASEGT. CDR3 sequence reads: CASSPGARENYEQYF. The CDR3 DNA follows: TGTGCCAGCAGCCCTGGGGCGCGGGAGAACTACGAGCAGTACTTC.